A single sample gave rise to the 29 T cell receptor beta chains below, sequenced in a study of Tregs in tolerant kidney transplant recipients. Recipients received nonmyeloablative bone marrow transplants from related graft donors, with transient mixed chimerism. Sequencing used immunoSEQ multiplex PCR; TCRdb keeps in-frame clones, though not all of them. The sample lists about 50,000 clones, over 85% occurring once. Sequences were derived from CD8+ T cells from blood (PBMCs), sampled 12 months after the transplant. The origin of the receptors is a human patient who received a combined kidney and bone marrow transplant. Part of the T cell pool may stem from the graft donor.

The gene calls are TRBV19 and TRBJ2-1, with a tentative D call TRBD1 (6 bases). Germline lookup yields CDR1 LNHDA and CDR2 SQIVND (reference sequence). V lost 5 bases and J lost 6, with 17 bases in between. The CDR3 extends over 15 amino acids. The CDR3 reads CASSPFEGESNEQFF. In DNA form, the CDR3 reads TGTGCCAGTAGTCCCTTCGAGGGGGAGAGCAATGAGCAGTTCTTC.

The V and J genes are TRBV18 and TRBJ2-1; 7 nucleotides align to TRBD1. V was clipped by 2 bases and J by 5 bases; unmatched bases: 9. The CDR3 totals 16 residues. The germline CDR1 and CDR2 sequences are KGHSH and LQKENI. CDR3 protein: CASSPKPWDRDNEQFF. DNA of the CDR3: TGTGCCAGCTCACCAAAACCCTGGGACAGAGACAATGAGCAGTTCTTC.

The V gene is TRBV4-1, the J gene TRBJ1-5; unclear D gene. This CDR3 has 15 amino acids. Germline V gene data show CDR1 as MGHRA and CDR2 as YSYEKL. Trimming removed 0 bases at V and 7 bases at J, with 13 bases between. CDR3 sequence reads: CASSQERVGSQPQHF. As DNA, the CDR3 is TGCGCCAGCAGCCAAGAACGGGTAGGTAGCCAGCCCCAGCATTTT.

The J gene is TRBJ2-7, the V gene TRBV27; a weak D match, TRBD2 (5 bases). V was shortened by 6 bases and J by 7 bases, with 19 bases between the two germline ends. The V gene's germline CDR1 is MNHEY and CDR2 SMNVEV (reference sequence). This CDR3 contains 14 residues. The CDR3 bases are TGTGCCAGCAGGCCGGGGTCCAGCACGGGGGAGCAGTACTTC. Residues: CASRPGSSTGEQYF.

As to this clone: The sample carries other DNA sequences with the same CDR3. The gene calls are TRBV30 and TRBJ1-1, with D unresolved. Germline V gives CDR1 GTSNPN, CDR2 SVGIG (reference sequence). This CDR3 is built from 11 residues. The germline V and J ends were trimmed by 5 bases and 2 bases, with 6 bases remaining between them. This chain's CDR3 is CAWGRNTEAFF. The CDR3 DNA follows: TGTGCCTGGGGGCGCAACACTGAAGCTTTCTTT.

CDR3 sequence reads: CASSGDRHREQKQETQYF. CDR3 DNA sequence: TGCGCCAGCAGCGGCGACCGGCACAGGGAGCAAAAACAAGAGACCCAGTACTTC. The chain is built from TRBV10-1 and TRBJ2-5; tentatively, D is TRBD1 (6 bases). V was clipped by 6 bases and J by 2 bases, with 25 bases between them. Germline loops: CDR1 WNHNN, CDR2 SYGVQD (reference sequence). CDR3 size: 18 residues.

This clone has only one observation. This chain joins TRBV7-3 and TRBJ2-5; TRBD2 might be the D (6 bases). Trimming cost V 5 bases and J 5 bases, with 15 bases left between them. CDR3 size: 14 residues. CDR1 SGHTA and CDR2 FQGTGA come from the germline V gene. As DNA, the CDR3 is TGTGCCAGCAGCCGCGGAGCTCGGGGGGAGACCCAGTACTTC. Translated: CASSRGARGETQYF.

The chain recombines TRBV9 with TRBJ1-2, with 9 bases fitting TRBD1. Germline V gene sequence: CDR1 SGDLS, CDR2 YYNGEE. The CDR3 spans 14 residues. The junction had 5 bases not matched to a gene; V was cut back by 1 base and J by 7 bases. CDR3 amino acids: CASSVFRTGVGYTF. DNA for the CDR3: TGTGCCAGCAGCGTATTTAGGACAGGGGTTGGCTACACCTTC.

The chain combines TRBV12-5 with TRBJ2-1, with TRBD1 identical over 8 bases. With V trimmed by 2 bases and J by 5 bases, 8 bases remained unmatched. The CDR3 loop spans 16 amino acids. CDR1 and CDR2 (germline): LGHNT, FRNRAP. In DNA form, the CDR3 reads TGTGCTAGTGGTTTGCCGACAGGGGATAAGAACAATGAGCAGTTCTTC. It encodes CASGLPTGDKNNEQFF.

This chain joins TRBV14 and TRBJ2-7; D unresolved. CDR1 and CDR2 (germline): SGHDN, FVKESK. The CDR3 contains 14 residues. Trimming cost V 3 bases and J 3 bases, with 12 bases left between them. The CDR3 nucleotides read TGTGCCAGCAGCCAGAACCTAGAGGACTACGAGCAGTACTTC. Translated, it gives CASSQNLEDYEQYF. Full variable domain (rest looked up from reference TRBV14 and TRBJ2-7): EAGVTQFPSHSVIEKGQTVTLRCDPISGHDNLYWYRRVMGKEIKFLLHFVKESKQDESGMPNNRFLAERTGGTYSTLKVQPAELEDSGVYFCASSQNLEDYEQYFGPGTRLTVT.

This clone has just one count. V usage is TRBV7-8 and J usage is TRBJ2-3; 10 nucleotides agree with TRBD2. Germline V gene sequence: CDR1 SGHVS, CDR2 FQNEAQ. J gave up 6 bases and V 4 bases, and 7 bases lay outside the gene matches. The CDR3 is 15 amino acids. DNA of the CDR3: TGTGCCAGCAGCTCTCTAGCGGGAGTTGGGGATACGCAGTATTTT. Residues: CASSSLAGVGDTQYF.

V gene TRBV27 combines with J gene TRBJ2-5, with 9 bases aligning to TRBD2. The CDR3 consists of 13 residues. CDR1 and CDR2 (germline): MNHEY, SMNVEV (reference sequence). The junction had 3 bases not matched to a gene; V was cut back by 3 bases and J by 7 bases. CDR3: CASSLREGVTQYF. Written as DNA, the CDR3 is TGTGCCAGCAGTTTGCGGGAGGGTGTGACCCAGTACTTC.

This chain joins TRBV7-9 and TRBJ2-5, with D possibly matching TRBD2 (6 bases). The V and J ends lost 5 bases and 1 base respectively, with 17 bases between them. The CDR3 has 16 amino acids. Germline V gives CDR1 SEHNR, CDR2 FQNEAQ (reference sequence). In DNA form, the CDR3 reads TGTGCCAGCAGCAAACCACCGGGGACTCTCCAAGAGACCCAGTACTTC. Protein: CASSKPPGTLQETQYF.

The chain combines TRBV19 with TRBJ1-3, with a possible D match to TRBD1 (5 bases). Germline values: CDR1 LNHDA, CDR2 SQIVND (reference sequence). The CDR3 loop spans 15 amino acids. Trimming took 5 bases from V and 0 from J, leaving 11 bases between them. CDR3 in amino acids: CASSADSYSGNTIYF. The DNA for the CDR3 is TGTGCCAGTAGTGCAGACAGTTACTCTGGAAACACCATATATTTT.

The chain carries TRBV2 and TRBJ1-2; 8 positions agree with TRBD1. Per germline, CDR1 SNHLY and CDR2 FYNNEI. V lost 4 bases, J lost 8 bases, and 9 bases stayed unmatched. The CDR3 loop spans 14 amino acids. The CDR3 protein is CASSAQGAREGYTF. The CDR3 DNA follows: TGTGCCAGCAGTGCCCAGGGGGCGCGGGAGGGCTACACCTTC. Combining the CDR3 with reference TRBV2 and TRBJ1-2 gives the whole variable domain EPEVTQTPSHQVTQMGQEVILRCVPISNHLYFYWYRQILGQKVEFLVSFYNNEISEKSEIFDDQFSVERPDGSNFTLKIRSTKLEDSAMYFCASSAQGAREGYTFGSGTRLTVV.

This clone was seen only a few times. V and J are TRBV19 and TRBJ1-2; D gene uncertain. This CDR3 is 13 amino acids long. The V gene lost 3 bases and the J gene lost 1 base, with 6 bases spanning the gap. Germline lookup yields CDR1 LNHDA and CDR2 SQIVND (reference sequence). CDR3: CASSILVNYGYTF. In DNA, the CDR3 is TGTGCCAGTAGTATCCTCGTTAACTATGGCTACACCTTC.

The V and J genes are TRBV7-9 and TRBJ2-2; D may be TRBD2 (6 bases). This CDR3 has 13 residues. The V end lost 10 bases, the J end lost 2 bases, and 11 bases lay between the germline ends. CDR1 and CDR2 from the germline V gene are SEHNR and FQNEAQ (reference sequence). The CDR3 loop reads CATPRDNTGELFF. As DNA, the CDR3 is TGTGCCACACCGCGGGATAACACCGGGGAGCTGTTTTTT.

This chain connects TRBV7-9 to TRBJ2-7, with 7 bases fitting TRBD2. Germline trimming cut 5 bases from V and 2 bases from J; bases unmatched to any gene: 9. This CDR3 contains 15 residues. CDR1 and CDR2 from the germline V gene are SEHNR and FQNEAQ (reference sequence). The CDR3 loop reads CASSLPSAGAYEQYF. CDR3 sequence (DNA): TGTGCCAGCAGCCTCCCTTCCGCGGGAGCCTACGAGCAGTACTTC.

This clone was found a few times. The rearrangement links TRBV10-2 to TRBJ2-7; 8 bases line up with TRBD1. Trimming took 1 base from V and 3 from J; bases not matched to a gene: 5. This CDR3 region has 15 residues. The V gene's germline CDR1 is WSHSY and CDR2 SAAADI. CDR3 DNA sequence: TGCGCCAGCAGTGAGTTCGGACAGGGAAGCTACGAGCAGTACTTC. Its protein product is CASSEFGQGSYEQYF.

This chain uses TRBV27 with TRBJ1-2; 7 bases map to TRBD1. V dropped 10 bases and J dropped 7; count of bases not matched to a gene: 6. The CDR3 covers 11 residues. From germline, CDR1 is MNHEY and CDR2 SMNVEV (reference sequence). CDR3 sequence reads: CATRTGVGYTF. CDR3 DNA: TGTGCCACCCGAACAGGGGTTGGCTACACCTTC.

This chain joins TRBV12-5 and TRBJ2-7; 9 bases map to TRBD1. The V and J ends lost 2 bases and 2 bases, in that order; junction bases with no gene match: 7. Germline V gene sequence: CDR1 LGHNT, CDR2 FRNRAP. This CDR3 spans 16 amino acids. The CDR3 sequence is CASGLTRDRAPYEQYF. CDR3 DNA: TGTGCTAGTGGTTTGACGCGGGACAGGGCTCCCTACGAGCAGTACTTC.

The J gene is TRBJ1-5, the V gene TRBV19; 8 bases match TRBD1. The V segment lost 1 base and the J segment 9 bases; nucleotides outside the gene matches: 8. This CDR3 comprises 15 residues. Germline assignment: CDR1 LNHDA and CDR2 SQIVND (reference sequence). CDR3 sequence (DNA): TGTGCCAGTAGTATAGGGGGACAGGAGTCGGCGCCCCAGCATTTT. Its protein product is CASSIGGQESAPQHF.

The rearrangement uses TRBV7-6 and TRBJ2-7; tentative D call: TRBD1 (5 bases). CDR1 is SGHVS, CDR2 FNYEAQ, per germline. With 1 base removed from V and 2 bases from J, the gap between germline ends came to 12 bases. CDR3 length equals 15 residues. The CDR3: CASSLEPGNPYEQYF. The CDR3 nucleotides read TGTGCCAGCAGCTTAGAGCCAGGGAACCCCTACGAGCAGTACTTC. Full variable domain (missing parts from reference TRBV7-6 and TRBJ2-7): GAGVSQSPRYKVTKRGQDVALRCDPISGHVSLYWYRQALGQGPEFLTYFNYEAQQDKSGLPNDRFSAERPEGSISTLTIQRTEQRDSAMYRCASSLEPGNPYEQYFGPGTRLTVT.

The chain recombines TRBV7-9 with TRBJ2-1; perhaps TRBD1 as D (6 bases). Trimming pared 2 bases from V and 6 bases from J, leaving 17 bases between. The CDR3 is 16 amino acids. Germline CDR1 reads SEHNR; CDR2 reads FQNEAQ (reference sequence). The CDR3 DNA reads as TGTGCCAGCAGCTTAATTGGTTGGGGGCGCGGCAATGAGCAGTTCTTC. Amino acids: CASSLIGWGRGNEQFF.

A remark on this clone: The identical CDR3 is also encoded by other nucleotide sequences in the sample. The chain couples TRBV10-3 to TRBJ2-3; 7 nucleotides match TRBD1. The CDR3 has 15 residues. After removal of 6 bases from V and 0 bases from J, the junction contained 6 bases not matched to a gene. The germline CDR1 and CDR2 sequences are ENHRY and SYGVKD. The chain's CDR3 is CAIRGEGASTDTQYF. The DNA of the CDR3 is TGTGCCATCAGGGGCGAGGGGGCTAGCACAGATACGCAGTATTTT.

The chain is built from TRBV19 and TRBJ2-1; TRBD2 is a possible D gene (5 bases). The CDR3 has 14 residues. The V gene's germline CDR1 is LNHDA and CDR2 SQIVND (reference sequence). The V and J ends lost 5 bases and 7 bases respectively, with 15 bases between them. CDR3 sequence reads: CASSPGVRANEQFF. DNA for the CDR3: TGTGCCAGTAGTCCCGGGGTTAGGGCGAATGAGCAGTTCTTC.

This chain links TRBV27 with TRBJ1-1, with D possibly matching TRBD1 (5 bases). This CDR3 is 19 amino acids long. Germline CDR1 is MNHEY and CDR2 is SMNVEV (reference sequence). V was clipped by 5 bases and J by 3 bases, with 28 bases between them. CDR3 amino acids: CASSPPTDLRTTFDTEAFF. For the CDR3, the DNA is TGTGCCAGCAGTCCACCCACCGACCTGAGGACAACTTTTGACACTGAAGCTTTCTTT.

The CDR3 nucleotides are TGTGCCAGCAGCGTTCGACTAGCGGGGGGGCGTAATACGCAGTATTTT. Translating gives CASSVRLAGGRNTQYF. The chain recombines TRBV9 with TRBJ2-3; 14 nucleotides match TRBD2. Germline V gene sequence: CDR1 SGDLS, CDR2 YYNGEE. V lost 2 bases and J lost 7; bases outside the gene matches: 6. The CDR3 is 16 residues long.

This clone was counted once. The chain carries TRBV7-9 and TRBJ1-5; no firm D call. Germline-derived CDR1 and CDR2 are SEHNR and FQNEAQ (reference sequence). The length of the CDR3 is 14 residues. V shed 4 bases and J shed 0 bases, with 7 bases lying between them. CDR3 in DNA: TGTGCCAGCAGCTCGCTATATAGCAATCAGCCCCAGCATTTT. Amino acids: CASSSLYSNQPQHF.